The present TCR beta chain was sequenced within a study of OX40 agonist ivuxolimab in advanced cancers. Across the study: In three patients, partial responses were observed, one with hepatocellular carcinoma and two with cutaneous melanoma. Findings and caveats of the study: Clones of CD4+ and CD8+ blood T cells grew by week 6 at doses of 0.1 to 3.0 mg/kg. Patients who responded partially at 0.1-3.0 mg/kg showed clonal expansion ranking among the lowest.

Per germline, CDR1 SGHNT and CDR2 YYREEE (reference sequence). CDR3 size: 14 residues. Data came from immunoSEQ multiplex PCR; TCRdb stores just in-frame clones and leaves some out. This sample has 55,000 to 90,000 clones, with more than 75% found just once. Regarding this clone: Antigen: not known. One end of the junction fails to match germline, which may point to a read error.

Cycle 7 day 1, cycle 4 day 1, and baseline were the timepoints at which blood was sampled. The TCR comes from an adult with an advanced solid tumor such as melanoma, head and neck, liver or kidney cancer. This chain uses TRBV5-4 with TRBJ1-1; D is uncertain. This material consisted of CD4+ or CD8+ T cells sorted from blood, taken in a trial of the OX40 agonist ivuxolimab. The CDR3 is CASTLDGMNTEAFF. CDR3 nucleotide sequence: TGTGCCAGCACCTTGGACGGAATGAACACTGAAGCTTTCTTT.